The next 14 T cell receptor beta chains were all read from a single sample in a study of cytomegalovirus exposure and HLA in healthy donors (TCRdb year 2017). Libraries were prepared through the immunoSEQ multiplex PCR assay. A mixture of 60 forward primers for TCR Vbeta segments and 13 reverse primers for TCR Jbeta segments was used in the multiplex PCR. TCRdb took this table from immuneACCESS and kept in-frame rearrangements with V and J called. Such tables lack part of the clones; where checked against another copy, unresolved V genes explain under half of the gap, and the rest is unexplained. This sample gives 150,000 to 200,000 clones in total; roughly 85% of them show up just once. Approximately 6.3% of the sample is in the top ten clones. The source material was PBMCs. All receptors derive from a man aged 40-49 years in good health and CMV-seropositive.

The chain employs TRBV5-1 and TRBJ2-7, with D perhaps matching TRBD1 (5 bases). Germline V gives CDR1 SGHRS, CDR2 YFSETQ. This CDR3 contains 16 residues. V was pared by 0 bases and J by 0 bases, with 13 bases between. This CDR3 is CASSLAVTVNSYEQYF. Written as DNA, the CDR3 is TGCGCCAGCAGCTTGGCCGTGACAGTGAACTCCTACGAGCAGTACTTC.

The chain couples TRBV10-3 to TRBJ2-3; 8 bases are a match to TRBD2. Germline V CDR1 and CDR2: ENHRY, SYGVKD. This CDR3 comprises 15 residues. V shed 3 bases, J shed 3 bases, and the junction held 5 bases outside the gene matches. In DNA, the CDR3 is TGTGCCATCAGTGATGGCGGGACTAGGACAGATACGCAGTATTTT. It specifies CAISDGGTRTDTQYF.

The rearrangement uses TRBV5-4 and TRBJ2-7; 7 nucleotides line up with TRBD1. Germline V gene data show CDR1 as SGHNT and CDR2 as YYREEE (reference sequence). The CDR3 has 15 residues. V shed 3 bases, J shed 2 bases, and the junction held 8 bases outside the gene matches. The CDR3 here is CASSYSGTVTYEQYF. CDR3 DNA sequence: TGTGCCAGCAGCTACTCCGGGACAGTAACCTACGAGCAGTACTTC.

Remarks on this clone: At one of its ends the junction is not consistent with the germline gene, which may arise from a read error. The rearrangement links TRBV7-9 to TRBJ2-7; TRBD1 agrees at 7 bases. Germline V gene data show CDR1 as SEHNR and CDR2 as FQNEAQ (reference sequence). This CDR3 is 15 amino acids long. CDR3 in amino acids: CSSSGQRDRNYEQYF. In DNA form, the CDR3 reads TGTTCCAGCAGCGGCCAAAGGGACAGAAACTACGAGCAGTACTTC.

This clone has only one observation. The chain joins TRBV11-1 to TRBJ2-4; maybe TRBD2 (6 bases). The CDR3 totals 14 residues. The germline V gene encodes CDR1 SGHAT and CDR2 FQDESV (reference sequence). Trimming stripped 5 bases from V and 6 bases from J, with 14 bases between. This chain's CDR3 is CASSAGRGRNIQYF. DNA for the CDR3: TGTGCCAGCAGCGCGGGACGGGGAAGAAACATTCAGTACTTC.

V is TRBV29-1 and J is TRBJ1-3, with TRBD1 matching 9 bases. Germline CDR1 and CDR2: SQVTM and ANQGSEA. V lost 7 bases to trimming and J lost 2 bases; unmatched junction nucleotides: 3. The CDR3 has 13 amino acids. The CDR3 loop is CSAGTGTGNTIYF. The CDR3 coding sequence is TGCAGCGCTGGGACAGGGACTGGAAACACCATATATTTT.

V and J are TRBV5-1 and TRBJ2-1; tentative D call: TRBD1 (6 bases). Germline V gene lookup returns CDR1 SGHRS and CDR2 YFSETQ. CDR3 length: 14 amino acids. The germline V and J ends were trimmed by 0 bases and 8 bases, with 12 bases remaining between them. CDR3 in DNA: TGCGCCAGCAGCTTGGGGCAGGGGATAGATGAGCAGTTCTTC. It yields the protein CASSLGQGIDEQFF.

The chain couples TRBV7-6 to TRBJ2-3; 11 positions match TRBD2. The germline gives CDR1 SGHVS, CDR2 FNYEAQ. This CDR3 is 15 amino acids long. With 5 bases clipped from V and 5 bases from J, the junction kept 6 bases outside the gene matches. Here the CDR3 DNA reads TGTGCCAGCAGCCCACTAGCGGGAGTGGGAGATACGCAGTATTTT. Translated: CASSPLAGVGDTQYF.

The V and J genes are TRBV19 and TRBJ2-7; 12 bases align to TRBD1. CDR3 length: 16 amino acids. The J segment lost 2 bases and the V segment lost 5 bases, leaving 7 bases of the junction unmatched. Per the germline V gene, CDR1 is LNHDA and CDR2 is SQIVND (reference sequence). The CDR3 is CASSLRDRGLPYEQYF. Here the CDR3 DNA reads TGTGCCAGTAGTCTGAGGGACAGGGGGCTTCCCTACGAGCAGTACTTC.

The chain employs TRBV5-1 and TRBJ2-2; D possibly corresponds to TRBD1 (6 bases). With 4 bases removed from V and 3 bases from J, the gap between germline ends came to 10 bases. This CDR3 comprises 14 residues. Germline CDR1 is SGHRS and CDR2 is YFSETQ. The CDR3 DNA sequence: TGCGCCAGCAGCCTAAGGACAGACACCGGGGAGCTGTTTTTT. This codes for CASSLRTDTGELFF.

The chain uses TRBV2 and TRBJ2-7; perhaps TRBD2 as D (6 bases). The ends were cut back, 6 bases at V and 5 bases at J, with 11 bases in the middle. The germline CDR1 and CDR2 sequences are SNHLY and FYNNEI. The CDR3 runs to 12 residues. The DNA of the CDR3 is TGTGCCAGCAGGGAGACTAGGGACGAGCAGTACTTC. It codes for CASRETRDEQYF.

Only a few counts were recorded for this clone. V gene TRBV5-1 combines with J gene TRBJ2-1, with a possible D match to TRBD1 (6 bases). With 6 bases removed from V and 7 bases from J, the gap between germline ends came to 14 bases. This CDR3 spans 13 amino acids. Germline CDR1 and CDR2: SGHRS and YFSETQ. The CDR3 nucleotides read TGCGCCAGCACACGGACAGTGAGGAATGAGCAGTTCTTC. It codes for CASTRTVRNEQFF.

The chain is built from TRBV14 and TRBJ2-7, with a possible D match to TRBD1 (5 bases). The V gene's germline CDR1 is SGHDN and CDR2 FVKESK. The CDR3 contains 12 residues. V shed 9 bases and J shed 8 bases, with 17 bases lying between them. The CDR3 DNA is TGTGCCAGTTCCCCAGGGTGGATACAGCAGTACTTC. Translation gives CASSPGWIQQYF.

The gene calls are TRBV29-1 and TRBJ2-7, with TRBD2 as a possible D gene (6 bases). V was cut by 4 bases and J by 2 bases, with 12 bases left in between. This CDR3 contains 13 residues. Germline CDR1 is SQVTM and CDR2 is ANQGSEA. The chain's CDR3 is CSVGLANTYEQYF. CDR3 nucleotide sequence: TGCAGCGTTGGGCTAGCGAATACCTACGAGCAGTACTTC.